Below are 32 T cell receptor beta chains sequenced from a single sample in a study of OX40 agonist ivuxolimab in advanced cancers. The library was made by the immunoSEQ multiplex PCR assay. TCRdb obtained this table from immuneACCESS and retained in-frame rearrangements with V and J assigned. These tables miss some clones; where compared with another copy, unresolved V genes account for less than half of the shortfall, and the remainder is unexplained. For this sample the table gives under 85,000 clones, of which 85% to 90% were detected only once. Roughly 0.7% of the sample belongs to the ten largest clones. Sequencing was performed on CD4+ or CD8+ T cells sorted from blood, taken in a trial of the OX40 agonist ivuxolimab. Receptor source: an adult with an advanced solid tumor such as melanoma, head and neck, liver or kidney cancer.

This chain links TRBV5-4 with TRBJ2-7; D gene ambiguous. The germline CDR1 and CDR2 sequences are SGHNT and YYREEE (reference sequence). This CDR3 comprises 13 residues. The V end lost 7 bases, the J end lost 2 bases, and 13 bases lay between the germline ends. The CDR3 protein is CASSQDGTYEQYF. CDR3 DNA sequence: TGTGCCAGCTCCCAAGACGGAACCTACGAGCAGTACTTC.

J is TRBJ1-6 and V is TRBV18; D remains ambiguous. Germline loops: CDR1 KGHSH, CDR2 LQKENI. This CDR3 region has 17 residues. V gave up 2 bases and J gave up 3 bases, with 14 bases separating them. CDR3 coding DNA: TGTGCCAGCTCACCAACCCCCCCAAGGGACTATAATTCACCCCTCCACTTT. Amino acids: CASSPTPPRDYNSPLHF.

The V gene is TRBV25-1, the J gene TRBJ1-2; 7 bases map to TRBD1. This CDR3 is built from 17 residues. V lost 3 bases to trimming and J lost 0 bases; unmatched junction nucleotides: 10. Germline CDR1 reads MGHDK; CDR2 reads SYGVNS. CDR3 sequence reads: CASSDHQGEITNYGYTF. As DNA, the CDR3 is TGTGCCAGCAGTGACCATCAGGGGGAGATTACTAACTATGGCTACACCTTC.

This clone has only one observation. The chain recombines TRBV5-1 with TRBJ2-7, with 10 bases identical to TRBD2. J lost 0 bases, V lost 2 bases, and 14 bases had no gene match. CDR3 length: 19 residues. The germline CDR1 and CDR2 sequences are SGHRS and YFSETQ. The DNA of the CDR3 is TGCGCCAGCAGCTTCTGGGTCTCTACTAGCGGGGCCTTCTCCTACGAGCAGTACTTC. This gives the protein CASSFWVSTSGAFSYEQYF.

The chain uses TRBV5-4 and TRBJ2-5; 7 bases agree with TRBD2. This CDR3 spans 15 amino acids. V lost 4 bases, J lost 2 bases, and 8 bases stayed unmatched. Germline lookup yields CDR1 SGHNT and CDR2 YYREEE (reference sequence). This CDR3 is CASSPGRGFQETQYF. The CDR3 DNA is TGTGCCAGCAGCCCTGGGCGGGGGTTTCAAGAGACCCAGTACTTC. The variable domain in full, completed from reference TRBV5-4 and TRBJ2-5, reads ETGVTQSPTHLIKTRGQQVTLRCSSQSGHNTVSWYQQALGQGPQFIFQYYREEENGRGNFPPRFSGLQFPNYSSELNVNALELDDSALYLCASSPGRGFQETQYFGPGTRLLVL.

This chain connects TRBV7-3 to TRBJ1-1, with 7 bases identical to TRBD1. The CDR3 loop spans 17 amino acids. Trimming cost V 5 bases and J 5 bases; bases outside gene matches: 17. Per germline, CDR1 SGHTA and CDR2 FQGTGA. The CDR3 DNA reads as TGTGCCAGCAGCGCCCAGGTCGGCAGGGGGATTGGAACTGAAGCTTTCTTT. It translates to CASSAQVGRGIGTEAFF.

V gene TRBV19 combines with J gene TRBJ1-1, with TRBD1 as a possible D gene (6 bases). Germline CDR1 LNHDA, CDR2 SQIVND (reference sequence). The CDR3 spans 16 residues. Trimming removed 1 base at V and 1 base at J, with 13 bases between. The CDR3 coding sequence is TGTGCCAGTAGTATAGTAGGGGGACGGAAGAACACTGAAGCTTTCTTT. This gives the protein CASSIVGGRKNTEAFF.

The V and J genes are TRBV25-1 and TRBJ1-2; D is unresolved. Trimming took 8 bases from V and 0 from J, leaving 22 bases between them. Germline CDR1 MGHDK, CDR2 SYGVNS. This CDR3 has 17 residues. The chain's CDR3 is CASASRDGVNTNYGYTF. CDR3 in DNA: TGTGCCAGCGCCTCGCGGGATGGGGTTAATACTAACTATGGCTACACCTTC.

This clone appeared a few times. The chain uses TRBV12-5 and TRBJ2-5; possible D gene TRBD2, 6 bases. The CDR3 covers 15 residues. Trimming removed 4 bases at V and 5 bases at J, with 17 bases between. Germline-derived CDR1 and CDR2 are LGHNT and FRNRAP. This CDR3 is CASGYDSLGGETQYF. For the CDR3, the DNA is TGTGCTAGTGGTTATGACAGTCTCGGAGGGGAGACCCAGTACTTC.

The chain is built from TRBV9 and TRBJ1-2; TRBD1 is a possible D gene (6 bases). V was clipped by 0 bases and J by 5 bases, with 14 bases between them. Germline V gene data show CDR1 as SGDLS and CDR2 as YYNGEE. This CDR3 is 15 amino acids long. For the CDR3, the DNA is TGTGCCAGCAGCGTAGATTCCCAGGGGTTATATGGCTACACCTTC. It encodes CASSVDSQGLYGYTF. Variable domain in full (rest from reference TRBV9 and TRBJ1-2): DSGVTQTPKHLITATGQRVTLRCSPRSGDLSVYWYQQSLDQGLQFLIQYYNGEERAKGNILERFSAQQFPDLHSELNLSSLELGDSALYFCASSVDSQGLYGYTFGSGTRLTVV.

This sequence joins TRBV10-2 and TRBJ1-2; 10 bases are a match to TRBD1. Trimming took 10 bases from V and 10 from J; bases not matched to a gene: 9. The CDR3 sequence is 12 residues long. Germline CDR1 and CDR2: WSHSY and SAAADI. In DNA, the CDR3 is TGCGCCACCTCCGGGACAGGGGTCTTCTACACCTTC. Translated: CATSGTGVFYTF.

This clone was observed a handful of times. The CDR3 nucleotides read TGTGCCAGCAGCCCGCGGACCACGATAGGCTATGGCTACACCTTC. Its translation: CASSPRTTIGYGYTF. This chain uses TRBV14 with TRBJ1-2; D gene ambiguous. Looked up from germline, CDR1 is SGHDN and CDR2 is FVKESK. V was cut by 4 bases and J by 4 bases, with 16 bases left in between. The CDR3 has 15 amino acids. The full variable domain, with the rest looked up from reference TRBV14 and TRBJ1-2, is EAGVTQFPSHSVIEKGQTVTLRCDPISGHDNLYWYRRVMGKEIKFLLHFVKESKQDESGMPNNRFLAERTGGTYSTLKVQPAELEDSGVYFCASSPRTTIGYGYTFGSGTRLTVV.

The CDR3 loop is CASSEALVGLYNEQFF. The CDR3 DNA reads TGTGCCAGCAGTGAAGCGCTGGTGGGGCTCTACAATGAGCAGTTCTTC. This sequence joins TRBV6-1 and TRBJ2-1, with a tentative D call TRBD1 (5 bases). CDR1 and CDR2 from the germline V gene are MNHNS and SASEGT. Trimming left V 0 bases short and J 3 bases short, with 12 bases between. This CDR3 spans 16 amino acids.

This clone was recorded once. For the CDR3, the DNA is TGTGCCAGCAGCTTTGGGACGGCGAGAGAGACCCAGTACTTC. It is translated as CASSFGTARETQYF. The V and J genes are TRBV7-2 and TRBJ2-5, with D perhaps TRBD1 or TRBD2 (5 bases each). The CDR3 spans 14 residues. CDR1 SGHTA and CDR2 FQGNSA come from the germline V gene. Trimming left V 3 bases short and J 4 bases short, with 12 bases between. Together with reference TRBV7-2 and TRBJ2-5, the CDR3 gives the full variable domain: GAGVSQSPSNKVTEKGKDVELRCDPISGHTALYWYRQSLGQGLEFLIYFQGNSAPDKSGLPSDRFSAERTGGSVSTLTIQRTQQEDSAVYLCASSFGTARETQYFGPGTRLLVL.

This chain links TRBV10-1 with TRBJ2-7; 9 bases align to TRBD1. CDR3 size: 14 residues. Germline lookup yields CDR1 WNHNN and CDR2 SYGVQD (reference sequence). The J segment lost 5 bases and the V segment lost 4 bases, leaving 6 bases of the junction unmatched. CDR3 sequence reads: CASSAGQGTNEQYF. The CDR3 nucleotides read TGCGCCAGCAGTGCGGGACAGGGTACCAACGAGCAGTACTTC.

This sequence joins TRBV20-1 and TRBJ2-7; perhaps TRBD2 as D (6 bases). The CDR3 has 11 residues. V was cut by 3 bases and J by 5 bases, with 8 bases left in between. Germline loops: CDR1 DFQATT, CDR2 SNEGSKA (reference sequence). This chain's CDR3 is CSASPSDEQYF. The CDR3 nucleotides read TGCAGTGCTAGTCCTAGCGACGAGCAGTACTTC.

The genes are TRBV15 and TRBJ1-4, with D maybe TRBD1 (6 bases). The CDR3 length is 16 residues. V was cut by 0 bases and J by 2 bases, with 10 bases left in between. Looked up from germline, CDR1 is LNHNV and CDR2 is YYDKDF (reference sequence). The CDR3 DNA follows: TGTGCCACCAGCAGAGATCTCGGGGGCACTAATGAAAAACTGTTTTTT. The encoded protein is CATSRDLGGTNEKLFF.

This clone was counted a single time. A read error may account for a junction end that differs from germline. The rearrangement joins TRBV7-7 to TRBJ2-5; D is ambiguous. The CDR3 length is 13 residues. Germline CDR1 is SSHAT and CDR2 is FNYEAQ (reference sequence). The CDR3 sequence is CASSFGRSETQYF. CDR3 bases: TGTGCTAGCAGCTTTGGCAGGTCCGAGACCCAGTACTTC. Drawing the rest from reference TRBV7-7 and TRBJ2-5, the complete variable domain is GAGVSQSPRYKVTKRGQDVTLRCDPISSHATLYWYQQALGQGPEFLTYFNYEAQPDKSGLPSDRFSAERPEGSISTLTIQRTEQRDSAMYRCASSFGRSETQYFGPGTRLLVL.

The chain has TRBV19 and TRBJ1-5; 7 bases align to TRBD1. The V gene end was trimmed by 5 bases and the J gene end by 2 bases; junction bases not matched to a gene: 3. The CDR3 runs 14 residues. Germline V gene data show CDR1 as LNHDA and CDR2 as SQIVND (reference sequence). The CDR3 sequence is CASSLGQGNQPQHF. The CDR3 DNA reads TGTGCCAGTAGTCTTGGACAGGGCAATCAGCCCCAGCATTTT.

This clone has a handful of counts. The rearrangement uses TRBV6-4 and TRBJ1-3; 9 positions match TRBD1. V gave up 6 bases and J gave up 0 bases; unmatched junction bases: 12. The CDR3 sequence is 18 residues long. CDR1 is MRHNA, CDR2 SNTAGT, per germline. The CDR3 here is CASSLPRDREDSGNTIYF. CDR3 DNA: TGTGCCAGCAGCCTACCCCGGGACAGGGAGGACTCTGGAAACACCATATATTTT.

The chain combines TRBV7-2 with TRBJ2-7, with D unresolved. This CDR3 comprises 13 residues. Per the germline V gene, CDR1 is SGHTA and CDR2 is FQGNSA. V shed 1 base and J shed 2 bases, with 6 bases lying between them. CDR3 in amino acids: CASSLGEAYEQYF. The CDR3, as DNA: TGTGCCAGCAGCTTAGGGGAAGCCTACGAGCAGTACTTC.

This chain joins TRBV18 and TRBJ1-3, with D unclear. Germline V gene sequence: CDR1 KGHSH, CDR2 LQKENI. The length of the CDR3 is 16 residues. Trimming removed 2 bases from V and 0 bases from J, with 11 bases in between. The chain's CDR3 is CASSPFDSSSGNTIYF. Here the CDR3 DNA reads TGTGCCAGCTCACCATTCGACTCGAGCTCTGGAAACACCATATATTTT.

The CDR3 loop is CASSLEGSGAGANVLTF. The CDR3 DNA is TGCGCCAGCAGCCTGGAGGGGTCCGGGGCTGGGGCCAACGTCCTGACTTTC. This rearrangement joins TRBV5-1 to TRBJ2-6, with a weak D call TRBD2 (6 bases). The CDR3 is 17 amino acids. V was shortened by 4 bases and J by 2 bases, with 16 bases between the two germline ends. Germline values: CDR1 SGHRS, CDR2 YFSETQ.

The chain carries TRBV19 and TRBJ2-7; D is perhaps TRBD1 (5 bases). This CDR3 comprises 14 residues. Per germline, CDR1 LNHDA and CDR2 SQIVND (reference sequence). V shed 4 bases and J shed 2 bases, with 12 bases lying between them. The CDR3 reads CASSKTDLPYEQYF. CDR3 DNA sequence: TGTGCCAGTAGTAAGACAGATCTCCCCTACGAGCAGTACTTC.

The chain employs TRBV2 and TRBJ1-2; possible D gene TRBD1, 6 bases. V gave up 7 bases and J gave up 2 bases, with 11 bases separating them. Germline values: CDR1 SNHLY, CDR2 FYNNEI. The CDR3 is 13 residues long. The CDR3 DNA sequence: TGTGCCAGCAAAACGGACAGCAACTATGGCTACACCTTC. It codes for CASKTDSNYGYTF. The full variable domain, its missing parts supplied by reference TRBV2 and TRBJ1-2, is EPEVTQTPSHQVTQMGQEVILRCVPISNHLYFYWYRQILGQKVEFLVSFYNNEISEKSEIFDDQFSVERPDGSNFTLKIRSTKLEDSAMYFCASKTDSNYGYTFGSGTRLTVV.

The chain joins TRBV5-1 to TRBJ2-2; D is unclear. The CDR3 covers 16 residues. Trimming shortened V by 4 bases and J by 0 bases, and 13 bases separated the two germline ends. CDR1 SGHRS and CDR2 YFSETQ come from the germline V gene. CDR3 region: CASSPGRTANTGELFF. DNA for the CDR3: TGCGCCAGCAGCCCCGGCCGGACCGCGAACACCGGGGAGCTGTTTTTT.

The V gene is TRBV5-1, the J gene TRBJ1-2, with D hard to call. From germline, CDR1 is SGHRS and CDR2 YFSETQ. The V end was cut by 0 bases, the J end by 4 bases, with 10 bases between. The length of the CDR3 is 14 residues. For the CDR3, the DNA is TGCGCCAGCAGCTTGGGTCAGCCTGGCTATGGCTACACCTTC. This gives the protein CASSLGQPGYGYTF.

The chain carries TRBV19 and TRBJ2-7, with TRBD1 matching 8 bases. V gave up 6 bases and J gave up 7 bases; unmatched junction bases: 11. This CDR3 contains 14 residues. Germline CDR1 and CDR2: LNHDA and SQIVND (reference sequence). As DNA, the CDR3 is TGTGCCAGTAGCCTCCGGGACAGGCCTAGTGAGCAGTACTTC. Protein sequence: CASSLRDRPSEQYF.

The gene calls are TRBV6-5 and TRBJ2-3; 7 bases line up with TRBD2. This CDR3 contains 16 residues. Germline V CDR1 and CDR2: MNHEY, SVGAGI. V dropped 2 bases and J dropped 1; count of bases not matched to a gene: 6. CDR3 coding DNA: TGTGCCAGCAGTTACGGGCTAGCGGACCGCACAGATACGCAGTATTTT. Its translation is CASSYGLADRTDTQYF.

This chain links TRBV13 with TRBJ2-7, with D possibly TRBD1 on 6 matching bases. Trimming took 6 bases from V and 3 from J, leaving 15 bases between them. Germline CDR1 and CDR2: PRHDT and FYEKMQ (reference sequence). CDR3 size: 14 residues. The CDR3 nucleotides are TGTGCCAGCAGACGCTCCCCACAGGGCTACGAGCAGTACTTC. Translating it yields CASRRSPQGYEQYF.

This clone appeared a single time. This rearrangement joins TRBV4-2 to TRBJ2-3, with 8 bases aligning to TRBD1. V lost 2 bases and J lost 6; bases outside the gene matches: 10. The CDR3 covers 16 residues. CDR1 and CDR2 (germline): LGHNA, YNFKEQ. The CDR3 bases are TGTGCCAGCAGCCAATACGAGACAGGGGTCGGGGATACGCAGTATTTT. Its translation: CASSQYETGVGDTQYF.

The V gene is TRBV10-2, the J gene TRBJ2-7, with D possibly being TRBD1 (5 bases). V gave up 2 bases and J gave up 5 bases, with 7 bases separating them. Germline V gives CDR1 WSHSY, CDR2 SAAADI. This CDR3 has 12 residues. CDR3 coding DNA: TGCGCCAGCAGTGAGGACAGCAACGAGCAGTACTTC. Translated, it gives CASSEDSNEQYF.